One sample yielded the 3 T cell receptor beta chains listed below, sequenced in a study of blood T cell repertoires in COVID-19. The data were produced by immunoSEQ multiplex PCR, yet TCRdb's version contains in-frame clones alone and is incomplete. The sample lists approximately 160,000 clones; roughly 85% were seen once. Sequenced: peripheral blood. These receptors were obtained from a woman aged 55-69 years with COVID-19, enrolled during active disease.

The chain's CDR3 is CSVGHYNEQFF. As DNA, the CDR3 is TGCAGCGTTGGACACTACAATGAGCAGTTCTTC. The gene calls are TRBV29-1 and TRBJ2-1; no reliable D call. Germline loops: CDR1 SQVTM, CDR2 ANQGSEA. Trimming cost V 4 bases and J 3 bases, with 4 bases left between them. The CDR3 contains 11 residues.

This chain uses TRBV7-9 with TRBJ1-5; possible D gene TRBD1, 5 bases. Germline V gives CDR1 SEHNR, CDR2 FQNEAQ (reference sequence). The length of the CDR3 is 12 residues. In DNA, the CDR3 is TGTGCTAGCGGGGGGAAGGGTCAGCCCCAGCATTTT. Protein sequence: CASGGKGQPQHF.

V and J are TRBV11-3 and TRBJ2-2; the match to TRBD2 covers 10 bases. Per the germline V gene, CDR1 is SGHNT and CDR2 is YENEEA. J gave up 4 bases and V 1 base, and 0 bases lay outside the gene matches. The CDR3 has 15 residues. CDR3 sequence (DNA): TGTGCCAGCAGCTTAGTAGCGGGAGGCACCGGGGAGCTGTTTTTT. Its translation: CASSLVAGGTGELFF.